The clone carrying this T cell receptor beta chain appeared many times. Trimming removed 3 bases at V and 2 bases at J, with 10 bases between. Germline values: CDR1 MGHRA, CDR2 YSYEKL. CDR3 size: 15 residues. The entry originates in a study of T cells after yellow fever vaccination. In TCRdb, the 5' RACE reads were re-called with MiXCR into one record per CDR3 protein. The table records 50,000 or so distinct CDR3 sequences, 5% to 8.5% of them present only once. The receptor was derived from a man aged 18-30 years who received the YFV17D yellow fever vaccine. The chain has TRBV4-1 and TRBJ2-2; D perhaps matches TRBD1 (5 bases). The sample here was CD8+ T cells not binding an NS4B(214-222) dextramer, sorted from PBMCs, taken around 45 days after the first yellow fever vaccination. CDR3 sequence: CASSQRQINTGELFF. The CDR3 nucleotides are TGCGCCAGCAGCCAGAGACAGATAAACACCGGGGAGCTGTTTTTT.